The 22 T cell receptor beta chains in this list originate from one sample, sequenced in a study of shared clonotypes between healthy human individuals. TCRdb's table, derived via immunoSEQ multiplex PCR, lists solely in-frame clones and lacks some. The sample holds about 2 million clones, approximately 95% seen once. Terminally differentiated effector memory CD45RA+ cells were excluded from the naive CD8 cells, which were CD45RO-negative and positively selected for CCR7. Sample: naive CD8+ T cells sorted from blood. Receptors originate from a man aged 18 to 29 in good health.

Comment on this clone: Sequence at one end of the junction differs from germline and may be a read error. This chain connects TRBV7-9 to TRBJ2-7, with a weak D call TRBD1 (7 bases). This CDR3 is built from 12 residues. Germline loops: CDR1 SEHNR, CDR2 FQNEAQ (reference sequence). CDR3 loop: CASSPGGQAAVF. CDR3 DNA sequence: TGTGCCAGCAGCCCAGGGGGGCAGGCCGCGGTTTTC.

Note on this clone: Other nucleotide sequences in the sample specify the same CDR3. The V call is TRBV7-9, the J call TRBJ1-1; 8 bases are a match to TRBD1. The V and J ends lost 1 base and 4 bases, in that order; junction bases with no gene match: 5. Germline V CDR1 and CDR2: SEHNR, FQNEAQ (reference sequence). The CDR3 has 15 amino acids. CDR3 region: CASSLGGQGSTEAFF. The CDR3 DNA sequence: TGTGCCAGCAGCTTAGGCGGACAGGGTTCCACTGAAGCTTTCTTT.

This clone was picked up one time. CDR3 coding DNA: TGTGCCAGCAGCAACCGGGGGTCCGATTGGGACACCGGGGAGCTGTTTTTT. As protein: CASSNRGSDWDTGELFF. The V and J genes are TRBV25-1 and TRBJ2-2, with D tentatively TRBD2 (6 bases). The CDR3 contains 17 residues. Between the trimmed V and J ends, which lost 6 bases and 3 bases, there was a span of 20 bases. Germline V CDR1 and CDR2: MGHDK, SYGVNS.

The V call is TRBV2, the J call TRBJ1-3, with 10 bases fitting TRBD1. The V gene's germline CDR1 is SNHLY and CDR2 FYNNEI. V was pared by 7 bases and J by 7 bases, with 13 bases of the junction left unmatched. The CDR3 is 16 amino acids. The CDR3 loop reads CASTGATTGGANTIYF. The CDR3 DNA reads TGTGCCAGCACGGGCGCCACGACAGGGGGCGCCAACACCATATATTTT.

About this clone: The same CDR3 is also encoded by other DNA sequences in this sample. The chain recombines TRBV5-6 with TRBJ2-2; perhaps TRBD2 as D (5 bases). Looked up from germline, CDR1 is SGHDT and CDR2 is YYEEEE. Deletions cut 0 bases from V and 3 bases from J, with 6 bases between. The CDR3 consists of 14 residues. The CDR3 DNA reads as TGTGCCAGCAGCTTGGAGGGAGACACCGGGGAGCTGTTTTTT. Its translation is CASSLEGDTGELFF. The whole variable domain, remainder taken from reference TRBV5-6 and TRBJ2-2, is DAGVTQSPTHLIKTRGQQVTLRCSPKSGHDTVSWYQQALGQGPQFIFQYYEEEERQRGNFPDRFSGHQFPNYSSELNVNALLLGDSALYLCASSLEGDTGELFFGEGSRLTVL.

V usage is TRBV19 and J usage is TRBJ1-3; the D is unclear. Trimming removed 3 bases at V and 0 bases at J, with 6 bases between. The CDR3 has 14 amino acids. Germline assignment: CDR1 LNHDA and CDR2 SQIVND (reference sequence). CDR3 residues: CASSISSSGNTIYF. The CDR3 DNA sequence: TGTGCCAGTAGTATTTCCTCCTCTGGAAACACCATATATTTT.

The chain has TRBV4-1 and TRBJ2-1, with 7 bases matching TRBD2. The CDR3 is 15 residues long. The V gene end was trimmed by 5 bases and the J gene end by 3 bases; junction bases not matched to a gene: 7. CDR1 and CDR2 from the germline V gene are MGHRA and YSYEKL. As DNA, the CDR3 is TGCGCCAGCAGCTTCCAGCGGGAACTCTACAATGAGCAGTTCTTC. Amino acid sequence: CASSFQRELYNEQFF.

The chain recombines TRBV10-2 with TRBJ1-6, with TRBD1 matching over 7 bases. This CDR3 region has 15 residues. CDR1 WSHSY and CDR2 SAAADI come from the germline V gene. The J segment lost 4 bases and the V segment lost 2 bases, leaving 2 bases of the junction unmatched. CDR3 region: CASSEGQVYNSPLHF. As DNA, the CDR3 is TGCGCCAGCAGTGAGGGACAGGTTTATAATTCACCCCTCCACTTT.

V is TRBV4-1 and J is TRBJ1-2; the D gene is possibly TRBD1 (5 bases). The V and J ends lost 0 bases and 2 bases respectively, with 10 bases between them. Germline V gene sequence: CDR1 MGHRA, CDR2 YSYEKL. The length of the CDR3 is 15 residues. Written as DNA, the CDR3 is TGCGCCAGCAGCCAAGACGGGGCAGGGAACTATGGCTACACCTTC. Translated: CASSQDGAGNYGYTF.

The chain employs TRBV27 and TRBJ1-2; 10 bases match TRBD1. J gave up 3 bases and V 5 bases, and 6 bases lay outside the gene matches. Looked up from germline, CDR1 is MNHEY and CDR2 is SMNVEV (reference sequence). This CDR3 spans 15 amino acids. The CDR3 region is CASSRAGTGDYGYTF. CDR3 coding DNA: TGTGCCAGCAGTCGTGCCGGGACAGGGGACTATGGCTACACCTTC.

The chain uses TRBV7-9 and TRBJ2-1; D remains ambiguous. This CDR3 contains 12 residues. Germline lookup yields CDR1 SEHNR and CDR2 FQNEAQ (reference sequence). The V end lost 2 bases, the J end lost 5 bases, and 4 bases lay between the germline ends. Here the CDR3 reads CASSLTHNEQFF. CDR3 nucleotides: TGTGCCAGCAGCTTAACGCACAATGAGCAGTTCTTC.

This sequence joins TRBV4-3 and TRBJ2-7, with unresolved D. V was trimmed by 0 bases and J by 4 bases, leaving 10 bases between them. Germline V gene lookup returns CDR1 LGHNA and CDR2 YSLEER. This CDR3 region has 14 residues. CDR3 region: CASSQDRWWYEQYF. The DNA of the CDR3 is TGCGCCAGCAGCCAAGACCGGTGGTGGTACGAGCAGTACTTC.

This clone was picked up one time. This sequence joins TRBV4-1 and TRBJ1-1; D gene uncertain. Trimming took 7 bases from V and 0 from J, leaving 6 bases between them. The CDR3 is 12 amino acids. Germline CDR1 reads MGHRA; CDR2 reads YSYEKL. The CDR3 DNA reads as TGCGCCAGCATCTCAGTGAACACTGAAGCTTTCTTT. Residues: CASISVNTEAFF.

The chain joins TRBV6-1 to TRBJ2-7, with D possibly being TRBD1 or TRBD2 (6 bases each). Germline loops: CDR1 MNHNS, CDR2 SASEGT. The V and J ends lost 2 bases and 7 bases respectively, with 18 bases between them. This CDR3 region has 15 residues. The CDR3 nucleotides read TGTGCCAGCAGTGAATTCGGCTATAGGGGGGCAGAGCAGTACTTC. Its protein is CASSEFGYRGAEQYF.

The rearrangement joins TRBV4-1 to TRBJ1-4; no definite D call. The V end was cut by 0 bases, the J end by 6 bases, with 8 bases between. CDR3 length: 14 amino acids. CDR1 is MGHRA, CDR2 YSYEKL, per germline. CDR3 coding DNA: TGCGCCAGCAGCCAAGATCCCGGGTATGAAAAACTGTTTTTT. It specifies CASSQDPGYEKLFF.

With respect to this clone: Other nucleotide sequences in the sample specify the same CDR3. V is TRBV27 and J is TRBJ1-2; possible D gene TRBD1, 5 bases. The CDR3 consists of 14 residues. Germline V gene sequence: CDR1 MNHEY, CDR2 SMNVEV (reference sequence). V gave up 3 bases and J gave up 2 bases, with 10 bases separating them. CDR3: CASSLGGGNYGYTF. The CDR3 DNA is TGTGCCAGCAGTTTGGGTGGGGGAAACTATGGCTACACCTTC.

The table lists this clone with a count of one. The genes are TRBV27 and TRBJ2-7, with D possibly TRBD2 on 6 matching bases. Trimming cost V 3 bases and J 4 bases, with 16 bases left between them. The length of the CDR3 is 15 residues. Germline CDR1 MNHEY, CDR2 SMNVEV (reference sequence). The DNA of the CDR3 is TGTGCCAGCAGTTTGGCTGGAGGGCAAGGGTACGAGCAGTACTTC. Encoded protein: CASSLAGGQGYEQYF.

The chain recombines TRBV27 with TRBJ2-1; D is unclear. Germline CDR1 and CDR2: MNHEY and SMNVEV (reference sequence). V was shortened by 5 bases and J by 7 bases, with 15 bases between the two germline ends. The CDR3 is 14 residues long. The CDR3 nucleotides read TGTGCCAGCAGTCTAACCCGTTTAGCTAATGAGCAGTTCTTC. This encodes CASSLTRLANEQFF.

In its sample, this clone was seen once. The V call is TRBV4-3, the J call TRBJ2-2; D not certain. Trimming stripped 1 base from V and 0 bases from J, with 15 bases between. Germline loops: CDR1 LGHNA, CDR2 YSLEER. The CDR3 contains 18 residues. The CDR3 bases are TGCGCCAGCAGCCAAGCGGCTAATATCTTGGCGAACACCGGGGAGCTGTTTTTT. Translating it yields CASSQAANILANTGELFF.

This rearrangement joins TRBV10-2 to TRBJ2-3; D uncertain. There are 13 residues in the CDR3. Looked up from germline, CDR1 is WSHSY and CDR2 is SAAADI. Trimming removed 2 bases from V and 2 bases from J, with 5 bases in between. This chain's CDR3 is CASSEIPTDTQYF. DNA for the CDR3: TGCGCCAGCAGTGAGATCCCCACAGATACGCAGTATTTT.

The chain has TRBV9 and TRBJ1-5, with no clear D. V dropped 3 bases and J dropped 4 bases, with 5 bases sitting between them. The CDR3 runs to 12 residues. Germline V gives CDR1 SGDLS, CDR2 YYNGEE. CDR3 bases: TGTGCCAGCAGCGGCGTAAATCAGCCCCAGCATTTT. Translated: CASSGVNQPQHF.

This chain joins TRBV7-9 and TRBJ2-7; maybe TRBD2 (7 bases). Germline CDR1 SEHNR, CDR2 FQNEAQ (reference sequence). Trimming pared 5 bases from V and 4 bases from J, leaving 18 bases between. The CDR3 has 15 residues. The CDR3 nucleotides are TGTGCCAGCAGCCAAGAGGCGGGGGCTGATTACGAGCAGTACTTC. Protein product: CASSQEAGADYEQYF.